The 11 T cell receptor beta chains below all came from one sample that was sequenced in a study of cytotoxic CD8 clonotypes in ibrutinib-treated CLL. Here immunoSEQ multiplex PCR was the method, and the copy in TCRdb shows in-frame clones only, minus some. The profile shows about 140,000 clones, more than 85% of them singletons. The sequencing here drew on PBMCs, taken after 12 months of ibrutinib treatment. All receptors come from a human donor with chronic lymphocytic leukemia.

The chain carries TRBV27 and TRBJ2-7; no clear D. Germline V gene data show CDR1 as MNHEY and CDR2 as SMNVEV (reference sequence). Between the trimmed V and J ends, which lost 5 bases and 0 bases, there was a span of 23 bases. This CDR3 region has 18 residues. CDR3 DNA sequence: TGTGCCAGCAGTCCTATACCGAGACCGGTGAAAAACTCCTACGAGCAGTACTTC. It encodes CASSPIPRPVKNSYEQYF.

The genes are TRBV30 and TRBJ1-1; D might be TRBD1 (5 bases). CDR3 length: 13 residues. CDR1 and CDR2 (germline): GTSNPN, SVGIG (reference sequence). V lost 2 bases and J 5 bases, leaving 12 bases between the germline ends. The CDR3 bases are TGTGCCTGGAGTTCGGGGGGTGTTACTGAAGCTTTCTTT. Amino acids: CAWSSGGVTEAFF.

This clone was recorded a few times. CDR3 in amino acids: CAWSVSLIANYGYTF. Written as DNA, the CDR3 is TGTGCCTGGAGTGTATCACTCATAGCTAACTATGGCTACACCTTC. This chain connects TRBV30 to TRBJ1-2, with D uncertain. Trimming left V 0 bases short and J 0 bases short, with 11 bases between. The germline gives CDR1 GTSNPN, CDR2 SVGIG (reference sequence). The length of the CDR3 is 15 residues. The entire variable domain, with the rest obtained from reference TRBV30 and TRBJ1-2, is as follows: SQTIHQWPATLVQPVGSPLSLECTVEGTSNPNLYWYRQAAGRGLQLLFYSVGIGQISSEVPQNLSASRPQDRQFILSSKKLLLSDSGFYLCAWSVSLIANYGYTFGSGTRLTVV.

The V and J genes are TRBV5-1 and TRBJ2-1, with 14 positions matching TRBD2. Germline V CDR1 and CDR2: SGHRS, YFSETQ. Trimming removed 4 bases from V and 9 bases from J; junction bases left unmatched: 6. The CDR3 has 15 amino acids. The CDR3 here is CASSAGTSGSTEQFF. The DNA of the CDR3 is TGCGCCAGCAGCGCTGGGACTAGCGGGAGTACTGAGCAGTTCTTC.

The genes are TRBV10-1 and TRBJ2-7; 7 bases map to TRBD2. Germline-derived CDR1 and CDR2 are WNHNN and SYGVQD (reference sequence). This CDR3 comprises 15 residues. Trimming removed 6 bases from V and 6 bases from J; junction bases left unmatched: 14. CDR3 DNA: TGCGCCAGCAGCAAGGGAGGGCAGGGAGGGATCGAGCAGTACTTC. Translated: CASSKGGQGGIEQYF.

This chain links TRBV28 with TRBJ1-1; 10 bases agree with TRBD1. Unmatched junction bases numbered 6, after V lost 2 bases and J lost 6 bases. CDR1 and CDR2 (germline): MDHEN, SYDVKM. This CDR3 has 15 residues. DNA for the CDR3: TGTGCCAGCAGTTTACTCCGGGACAGGGGCGCTGAAGCTTTCTTT. This codes for CASSLLRDRGAEAFF.

This chain links TRBV4-2 with TRBJ2-3; maybe TRBD2 (5 bases). Germline values: CDR1 LGHNA, CDR2 YNFKEQ. This CDR3 contains 14 residues. The V gene lost 0 bases and the J gene lost 3 bases, with 7 bases spanning the gap. In nucleotides, the CDR3 is TGTGCCAGCAGCCAAGACCGGAGGACAGATACGCAGTATTTT. This codes for CASSQDRRTDTQYF.

The chain recombines TRBV4-1 with TRBJ1-1; weak D call: TRBD1 (6 bases). Germline assignment: CDR1 MGHRA and CDR2 YSYEKL. V dropped 4 bases and J dropped 7 bases, with 10 bases sitting between them. The CDR3 is 12 residues long. DNA of the CDR3: TGCGCCAGCAGCCGGGGGACACTTGAAGCTTTCTTT. This codes for CASSRGTLEAFF.

The V gene is TRBV2, the J gene TRBJ2-7; D is unclear. Germline lookup yields CDR1 SNHLY and CDR2 FYNNEI. V dropped 1 base and J dropped 5 bases, with 6 bases sitting between them. The CDR3 is 12 amino acids. CDR3 region: CASSEVTDEQYF. CDR3 DNA sequence: TGTGCCAGCAGTGAAGTCACCGACGAGCAGTACTTC. Based on the CDR3 plus reference TRBV2 and TRBJ2-7, the full variable domain is EPEVTQTPSHQVTQMGQEVILRCVPISNHLYFYWYRQILGQKVEFLVSFYNNEISEKSEIFDDQFSVERPDGSNFTLKIRSTKLEDSAMYFCASSEVTDEQYFGPGTRLTVT.

V and J are TRBV4-3 and TRBJ2-1, with 10 bases aligning to TRBD2. The CDR3 has 17 residues. Germline V gives CDR1 LGHNA, CDR2 YSLEER. Trimming removed 4 bases from V and 1 base from J; junction bases left unmatched: 7. CDR3 DNA: TGCGCCAGCAGCCCAAAACTAGCGGGGCTGTCCTACAATGAGCAGTTCTTC. Protein sequence: CASSPKLAGLSYNEQFF.

The CDR3 DNA reads TGTGCCAGCAGTTACCGTGGACTAGCGTACGAGCAGTACTTC. This gives the protein CASSYRGLAYEQYF. The rearrangement uses TRBV6-5 and TRBJ2-7; the match to TRBD2 covers 9 bases. V trimming: 2 bases; J trimming: 4 bases; junction bases outside the gene matches: 3. The length of the CDR3 is 14 residues. Germline V gene lookup returns CDR1 MNHEY and CDR2 SVGAGI.